The 26 T cell receptor beta chains in this list originate from one sample, sequenced in a study of cytomegalovirus exposure and HLA in healthy donors. PCR was performed using 60 Vbeta and 13 Jbeta primers. The data were produced by immunoSEQ multiplex PCR, yet TCRdb's version contains in-frame clones alone and is incomplete. This table has 110,000 or so clones, about an eighth appearing once. Input material: PBMCs. All receptors come from a man aged 35 to 55 in good health and CMV-seropositive.

This clone showed up just a few times. This rearrangement joins TRBV5-1 to TRBJ2-7; 7 bases are shared with TRBD1. Germline CDR1 is SGHRS and CDR2 is YFSETQ. The CDR3 spans 16 residues. The V gene end was trimmed by 0 bases and the J gene end by 5 bases; junction bases not matched to a gene: 11. CDR3 protein: CASSLEDIGGIDEQYF. Written as DNA, the CDR3 is TGCGCCAGCAGCTTGGAGGACATAGGGGGCATCGACGAGCAGTACTTC. Full variable domain (outside the CDR3, taken from reference TRBV5-1 and TRBJ2-7): KAGVTQTPRYLIKTRGQQVTLSCSPISGHRSVSWYQQTPGQGLQFLFEYFSETQRNKGNFPGRFSGRQFSNSRSEMNVSTLELGDSALYLCASSLEDIGGIDEQYFGPGTRLTVT.

This rearrangement joins TRBV14 to TRBJ2-7; TRBD1 is a possible D gene (5 bases). The germline V gene has CDR1 SGHDN and CDR2 FVKESK. The V and J ends lost 0 bases and 2 bases respectively, with 14 bases between them. The CDR3 consists of 16 residues. The CDR3 nucleotides read TGTGCCAGCAGCCAAGATACGCGACAGACCACCTACGAGCAGTACTTC. Its translation: CASSQDTRQTTYEQYF. The whole variable domain, remainder taken from reference TRBV14 and TRBJ2-7, is EAGVTQFPSHSVIEKGQTVTLRCDPISGHDNLYWYRRVMGKEIKFLLHFVKESKQDESGMPNNRFLAERTGGTYSTLKVQPAELEDSGVYFCASSQDTRQTTYEQYFGPGTRLTVT.

This clone showed up just a few times. The genes are TRBV5-6 and TRBJ2-4; 7 bases align to TRBD1. Trimming cost V 4 bases and J 1 base; bases outside gene matches: 5. There are 15 residues in the CDR3. CDR1 and CDR2 from the germline V gene are SGHDT and YYEEEE. Written as DNA, the CDR3 is TGTGCCAGCAGCCCACAGACAGGGGCCAAAAACATTCAGTACTTC. Protein: CASSPQTGAKNIQYF. The whole variable domain, remainder taken from reference TRBV5-6 and TRBJ2-4, is DAGVTQSPTHLIKTRGQQVTLRCSPKSGHDTVSWYQQALGQGPQFIFQYYEEEERQRGNFPDRFSGHQFPNYSSELNVNALLLGDSALYLCASSPQTGAKNIQYFGAGTRLSVL.

The V call is TRBV5-4, the J call TRBJ2-2; maybe TRBD1 (5 bases). CDR1 is SGHNT and CDR2 is YYREEE in the germline V gene (reference sequence). The V gene lost 5 bases and the J gene lost 7 bases, with 15 bases spanning the gap. There are 14 residues in the CDR3. The CDR3 protein is CASRLPRGGGELFF. For the CDR3, the DNA is TGTGCCAGCAGATTGCCAAGGGGCGGCGGGGAGCTGTTTTTT. The whole variable domain, filled in from reference TRBV5-4 and TRBJ2-2, reads ETGVTQSPTHLIKTRGQQVTLRCSSQSGHNTVSWYQQALGQGPQFIFQYYREEENGRGNFPPRFSGLQFPNYSSELNVNALELDDSALYLCASRLPRGGGELFFGEGSRLTVL.

This clone was observed a few times. This chain joins TRBV28 and TRBJ2-2, with no clear D. The CDR3 spans 13 residues. The ends were cut back, 7 bases at V and 5 bases at J, with 11 bases in the middle. The germline gives CDR1 MDHEN, CDR2 SYDVKM. The CDR3 loop is CASILSLTGELFF. The CDR3 nucleotides are TGTGCCAGCATTCTCTCTTTAACCGGGGAGCTGTTTTTT.

There are a few counts of this clone. V usage is TRBV10-1 and J usage is TRBJ2-1; 7 nucleotides align to TRBD1. Looked up from germline, CDR1 is WNHNN and CDR2 is SYGVQD (reference sequence). The ends lost 7 bases at V and 9 bases at J; junction bases unmatched: 9. This CDR3 region has 13 residues. This CDR3 is CASTLRQGSEQFF. The CDR3 region has the DNA TGCGCCAGCACCCTTAGACAGGGATCTGAGCAGTTCTTC.

This clone was detected only a few times. The chain couples TRBV9 to TRBJ1-2; the match to TRBD1 covers 8 bases. V lost 4 bases, J lost 5 bases, and 19 bases stayed unmatched. CDR3 length equals 18 residues. Germline V gene data show CDR1 as SGDLS and CDR2 as YYNGEE. In DNA, the CDR3 is TGTGCCAGCAGCATTAGTAGCGGCCCAGGACAGGGAGGTTATGGCTACACCTTC. It is translated as CASSISSGPGQGGYGYTF.

V usage is TRBV14 and J usage is TRBJ1-5; tentatively, D is TRBD1 (5 bases). This CDR3 comprises 13 residues. Germline V CDR1 and CDR2: SGHDN, FVKESK. Trimming took 0 bases from V and 10 from J, leaving 10 bases between them. CDR3 amino acids: CASSQEPGLPQHF. CDR3 in DNA: TGTGCCAGCAGCCAAGAGCCAGGGCTCCCCCAGCATTTT.

This clone has only a few counts. V gene TRBV7-2 combines with J gene TRBJ2-7, with TRBD2 as a possible D gene (6 bases). The CDR3 length is 14 residues. Trimming removed 5 bases from V and 5 bases from J, with 16 bases in between. Per the germline V gene, CDR1 is SGHTA and CDR2 is FQGNSA. The CDR3 protein is CASSPGAHNDEQYF. In DNA, the CDR3 is TGTGCCAGCAGCCCGGGAGCCCACAACGACGAGCAGTACTTC.

This chain uses TRBV29-1 with TRBJ2-7; D not resolved. The germline V gene has CDR1 SQVTM and CDR2 ANQGSEA. This CDR3 region has 9 residues. V was trimmed by 7 bases and J by 6 bases, leaving 7 bases between them. The CDR3 sequence: CSASGEQYF. The CDR3 region has the DNA TGCAGCGCCTCCGGCGAGCAGTACTTC.

CDR3: CSVLMGTGADEQYF. The CDR3 DNA sequence: TGCAGCGTCCTGATGGGGACAGGGGCGGACGAGCAGTACTTC. This chain joins TRBV29-1 and TRBJ2-7; 10 nucleotides align to TRBD1. The J segment lost 5 bases and the V segment lost 6 bases, leaving 10 bases of the junction unmatched. The CDR3 contains 14 residues. Per the germline V gene, CDR1 is SQVTM and CDR2 is ANQGSEA.

The chain combines TRBV19 with TRBJ1-5; D remains unclear. The germline V gene has CDR1 LNHDA and CDR2 SQIVND (reference sequence). The CDR3 runs 14 residues. With 10 bases removed from V and 2 bases from J, the gap between germline ends came to 15 bases. The CDR3 DNA follows: TGTGCCACCCTATCCGGGGTAGGCAATCAGCCCCAGCATTTT. This gives the protein CATLSGVGNQPQHF.

This clone was picked up a small number of times. The V call is TRBV11-2, the J call TRBJ2-7; 8 nucleotides line up with TRBD2. Germline CDR1 is SGHAT and CDR2 is FQNNGV. The CDR3 has 16 residues. Losses at the gene ends were 5 bases for V and 2 bases for J; bases not matched to a gene: 11. CDR3 residues: CASSPGLAGMTYEQYF. The CDR3 DNA reads TGTGCCAGCAGCCCCGGGCTAGCGGGTATGACCTACGAGCAGTACTTC.

With respect to this clone: The junction departs from the called germline gene at one end, perhaps through a read error. This sequence joins TRBV7-7 and TRBJ2-7; 10 nucleotides line up with TRBD1. The CDR3 is 16 residues long. Germline CDR1 and CDR2: SSHAT and FNYEAQ (reference sequence). The CDR3 sequence: CASSLERQGARYEQYF. The CDR3 region has the DNA TGTGCTAGCAGCTTAGAACGACAGGGGGCGCGCTACGAGCAGTACTTC.

This sequence joins TRBV10-3 and TRBJ2-7, with D possibly matching TRBD2 (6 bases). Per the germline V gene, CDR1 is ENHRY and CDR2 is SYGVKD. V was shortened by 0 bases and J by 2 bases, with 11 bases between the two germline ends. This CDR3 region has 15 residues. The chain's CDR3 is CAISESGGFPYEQYF. CDR3 in DNA: TGTGCCATCAGTGAGTCGGGGGGTTTTCCCTACGAGCAGTACTTC.

This clone appeared a few times. The V call is TRBV5-1, the J call TRBJ2-3; 8 nucleotides match TRBD2. This CDR3 region has 15 residues. V shed 2 bases and J 0 bases; nucleotides not matched to a gene: 2. Germline-derived CDR1 and CDR2 are SGHRS and YFSETQ. CDR3 coding DNA: TGCGCCAGCAGCTTTAGCGGGGCTAGCACAGATACGCAGTATTTT. This gives the protein CASSFSGASTDTQYF.

The CDR3 bases are TGTGCCTGGGGGACACGGCATTCACCCCTCCACTTT. The encoded protein is CAWGTRHSPLHF. V gene TRBV30 combines with J gene TRBJ1-6, with D possibly matching TRBD1 (6 bases). The CDR3 covers 12 residues. Germline V gene lookup returns CDR1 GTSNPN and CDR2 SVGIG (reference sequence). The ends were cut back, 5 bases at V and 8 bases at J, with 10 bases in the middle. Full variable domain (remainder filled in from reference TRBV30 and TRBJ1-6): SQTIHQWPATLVQPVGSPLSLECTVEGTSNPNLYWYRQAAGRGLQLLFYSVGIGQISSEVPQNLSASRPQDRQFILSSKKLLLSDSGFYLCAWGTRHSPLHFGNGTRLTVT.

V is TRBV7-9 and J is TRBJ1-1; D may be TRBD1 (6 bases). Germline V gives CDR1 SEHNR, CDR2 FQNEAQ (reference sequence). The V end lost 5 bases, the J end lost 4 bases, and 11 bases lay between the germline ends. The CDR3 sequence is 13 residues long. The CDR3 reads CASSREGGTEAFF. The DNA of the CDR3 is TGTGCCAGCAGCAGAGAAGGGGGCACTGAAGCTTTCTTT. The full variable domain, its missing parts supplied by reference TRBV7-9 and TRBJ1-1, is DTGVSQNPRHKITKRGQNVTFRCDPISEHNRLYWYRQTLGQGPEFLTYFQNEAQLEKSRLLSDRFSAERPKGSFSTLEIQRTEQGDSAMYLCASSREGGTEAFFGQGTRLTVV.

There are a few counts of this clone. The chain has TRBV7-6 and TRBJ2-4, with 7 nucleotides matching TRBD2. The CDR3 has 14 amino acids. Germline V lookup: CDR1 SGHVS, CDR2 FNYEAQ. V shed 6 bases and J 8 bases; nucleotides not matched to a gene: 10. The CDR3, as DNA: TGTGCCAGCAGTTTCGAGCGGGGAGGGGACATTCAGTACTTC. Protein product: CASSFERGGDIQYF.

This clone was recorded a few times. This chain connects TRBV30 to TRBJ2-1; 7 positions agree with TRBD1. This CDR3 has 16 residues. Germline loops: CDR1 GTSNPN, CDR2 SVGIG (reference sequence). V gave up 2 bases and J gave up 4 bases; unmatched junction bases: 11. The CDR3 DNA reads as TGTGCCTGGAGTTGGGCGGAACAGGGGAGATACAATGAGCAGTTCTTC. Translated, it gives CAWSWAEQGRYNEQFF.

This clone was observed a handful of times. The genes are TRBV30 and TRBJ2-3; TRBD2 aligns across 12 bases. The V gene's germline CDR1 is GTSNPN and CDR2 SVGIG (reference sequence). Trimming removed 1 base from V and 3 bases from J; junction bases left unmatched: 5. The CDR3 extends over 16 amino acids. CDR3 loop: CAWSGGLAGGTDTQYF. CDR3 sequence (DNA): TGTGCCTGGAGTGGGGGCCTAGCGGGAGGGACAGATACGCAGTATTTT.

This clone has a handful of counts. This sequence joins TRBV27 and TRBJ2-3; 8 nucleotides agree with TRBD2. This CDR3 region has 15 residues. Germline loops: CDR1 MNHEY, CDR2 SMNVEV (reference sequence). Trimming cost V 6 bases and J 2 bases; bases outside gene matches: 7. CDR3 loop: CASRPDSGITDTQYF. The DNA of the CDR3 is TGTGCCAGCAGGCCGGATAGCGGGATCACAGATACGCAGTATTTT.

The chain joins TRBV6-5 to TRBJ2-5; possible D gene TRBD2, 7 bases. Per germline, CDR1 MNHEY and CDR2 SVGAGI. The CDR3 spans 16 residues. The germline V and J ends were trimmed by 4 bases and 1 base, with 16 bases remaining between them. The CDR3 loop reads CASSCSMAGAQETQYF. In nucleotides, the CDR3 is TGTGCCAGCAGTTGCTCGATGGCGGGGGCCCAAGAGACCCAGTACTTC.

The V gene is TRBV6-6, the J gene TRBJ2-1; TRBD2 agrees at 10 bases. Germline CDR1 MNHNY, CDR2 SVGAGI (reference sequence). CDR3 length: 15 amino acids. The J segment lost 8 bases and the V segment lost 4 bases, leaving 8 bases of the junction unmatched. CDR3 sequence (DNA): TGTGCCAGCAGTTCTAGCGGGAGTATCAGGGATGAGCAGTTCTTC. Amino acid sequence: CASSSSGSIRDEQFF.

This chain joins TRBV6-1 and TRBJ2-7; unclear D gene. The CDR3 length is 12 residues. Germline CDR1 MNHNS, CDR2 SASEGT. Trimming stripped 2 bases from V and 5 bases from J, with 7 bases between. The CDR3 DNA is TGTGCCAGCAGTGAAATAGTACACGAGCAGTACTTC. Translating it yields CASSEIVHEQYF.

This clone was counted only a few times. The chain joins TRBV27 to TRBJ2-3; D might be TRBD2 (6 bases). CDR1 MNHEY and CDR2 SMNVEV come from the germline V gene (reference sequence). V lost 9 bases and J 0 bases, leaving 16 bases between the germline ends. The CDR3 length is 15 residues. The DNA for the CDR3 is TGTGCCAGTTCGTTTTTGCGGGACAGCACAGATACGCAGTATTTT. Its protein product is CASSFLRDSTDTQYF.